This TCR beta chain was sequenced for a study of identical twins. Study-level points and caveats: With abundant cord blood beta clonotypes, insertions were fewer; memory repertoires showed no such pattern. Among out-of-frame alpha sequences shared by twins, low generation probability occurred in excess. Possibly, invariant MAIT and iNKT cells partly confounded zero-insertion analyses.

Through template switching, a universal primer site was introduced, and the cDNA contained unique molecular identifiers. One entry per CDR3 protein results from TCRdb running MiXCR on the 5' RACE reads. The table records about 450,000 distinct CDR3 sequences, approximately 17% of them present only once. This clonotype was observed at least ten times. Its antigen remains unidentified. Sequenced input: naive T cells sorted from blood. The sequence was collected from a man over 45 in good health.

The CDR3 bases are TGCGCCAGCAGCCAAGAGGCCGGGCTGAACACCGGGGAGCTGTTTTTT. This encodes CASSQEAGLNTGELFF. This rearrangement joins TRBV4-3 to TRBJ2-2; D gene ambiguous. There are 16 residues in the CDR3. Deletions cut 0 bases from V and 1 base from J, with 9 bases between. Germline assignment: CDR1 LGHNA and CDR2 YSLEER.